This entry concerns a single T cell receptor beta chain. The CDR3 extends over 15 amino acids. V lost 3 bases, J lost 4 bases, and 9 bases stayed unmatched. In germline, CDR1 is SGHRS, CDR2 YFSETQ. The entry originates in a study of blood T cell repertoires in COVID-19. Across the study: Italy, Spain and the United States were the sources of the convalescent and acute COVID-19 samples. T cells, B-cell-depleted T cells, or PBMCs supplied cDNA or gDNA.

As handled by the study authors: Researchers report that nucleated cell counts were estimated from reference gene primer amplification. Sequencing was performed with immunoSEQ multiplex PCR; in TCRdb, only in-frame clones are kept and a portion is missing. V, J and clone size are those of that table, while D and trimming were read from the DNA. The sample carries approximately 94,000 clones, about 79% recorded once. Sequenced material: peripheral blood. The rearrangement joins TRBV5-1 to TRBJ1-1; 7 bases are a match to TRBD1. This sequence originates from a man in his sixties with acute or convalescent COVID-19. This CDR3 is CASSSLRDRPTEAFF. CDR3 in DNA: TGCGCCAGCAGCTCTCTCCGGGACAGACCCACTGAAGCTTTCTTT.